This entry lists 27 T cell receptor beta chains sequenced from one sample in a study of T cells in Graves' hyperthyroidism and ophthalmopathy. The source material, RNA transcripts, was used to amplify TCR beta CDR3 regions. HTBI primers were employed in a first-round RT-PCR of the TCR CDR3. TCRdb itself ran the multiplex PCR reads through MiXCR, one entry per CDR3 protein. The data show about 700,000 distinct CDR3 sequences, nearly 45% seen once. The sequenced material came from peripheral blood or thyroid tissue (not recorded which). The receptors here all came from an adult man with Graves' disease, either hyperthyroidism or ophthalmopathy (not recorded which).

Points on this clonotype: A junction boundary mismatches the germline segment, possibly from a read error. The CDR3 sequence: CASSDAGGSVETQYF. CDR3 bases: TGCGCCAGCAGCGACGCGGGCGGGAGTGTGGAGACCCAGTACTTC. The chain links TRBV7-8 to TRBJ2-5; 7 bases are shared with TRBD2. This CDR3 is built from 15 residues. Per germline, CDR1 SGHVS and CDR2 FQNEAQ. The full variable domain, its missing parts supplied by reference TRBV7-8 and TRBJ2-5, is GAGVSQSPRYKVAKRGQDVALRCDPISGHVSLFWYQQALGQGPEFLTYFQNEAQLDKSGLPSDRFFAERPEGSVSTLKIQRTQQEDSAVYLCASSDAGGSVETQYFGPGTRLLVL.

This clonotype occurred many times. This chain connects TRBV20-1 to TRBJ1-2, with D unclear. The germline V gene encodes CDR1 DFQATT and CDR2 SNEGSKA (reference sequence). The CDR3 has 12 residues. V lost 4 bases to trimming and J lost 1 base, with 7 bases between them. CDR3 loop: CSATQSNYGYTF. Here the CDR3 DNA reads TGCAGTGCTACCCAGAGTAACTATGGCTACACCTTC.

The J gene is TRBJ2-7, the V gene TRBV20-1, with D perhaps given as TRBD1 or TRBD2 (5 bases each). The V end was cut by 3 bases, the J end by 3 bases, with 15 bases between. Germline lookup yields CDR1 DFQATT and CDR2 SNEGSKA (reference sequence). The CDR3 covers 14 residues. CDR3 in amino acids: CSASRGTQDYEQYF. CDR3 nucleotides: TGCAGTGCTAGTAGAGGGACCCAGGACTACGAGCAGTACTTC.

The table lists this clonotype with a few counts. In DNA, the CDR3 is TGTGCCAGCAGTTACTCGTGGCCTTATGGCTACACCTTC. Protein: CASSYSWPYGYTF. The chain uses TRBV6-5 and TRBJ1-2; D ambiguous. This CDR3 has 13 amino acids. V was shortened by 0 bases and J by 5 bases, with 7 bases between the two germline ends. Germline V gene data show CDR1 as MNHEY and CDR2 as SVGAGI.

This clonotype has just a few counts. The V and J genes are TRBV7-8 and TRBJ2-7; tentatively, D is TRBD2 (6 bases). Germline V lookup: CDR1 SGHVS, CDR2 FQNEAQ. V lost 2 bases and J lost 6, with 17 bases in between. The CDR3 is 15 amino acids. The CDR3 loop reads CASSLRIGTLGEQYF. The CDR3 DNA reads TGTGCCAGCAGCTTAAGGATAGGGACTCTGGGCGAGCAGTACTTC.

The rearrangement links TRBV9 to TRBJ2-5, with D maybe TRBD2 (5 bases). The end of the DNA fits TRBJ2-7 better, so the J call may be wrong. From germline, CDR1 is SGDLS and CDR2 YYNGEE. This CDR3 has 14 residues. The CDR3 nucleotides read TGTGCCAGCAGCGAAGGAGGTGTTGTGGCCGAGCAGTACTTC. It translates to CASSEGGVVAEQYF.

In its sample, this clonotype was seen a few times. The CDR3, as DNA: TGTGCCAGCACCAGACAGGGGTATCAGCCCCAGCATTTT. Translated, it gives CASTRQGYQPQHF. This chain connects TRBV6-1 to TRBJ1-5; 8 bases map to TRBD1. There are 13 residues in the CDR3. The germline V gene encodes CDR1 MNHNS and CDR2 SASEGT. V was clipped by 7 bases and J by 5 bases; unmatched bases: 4.

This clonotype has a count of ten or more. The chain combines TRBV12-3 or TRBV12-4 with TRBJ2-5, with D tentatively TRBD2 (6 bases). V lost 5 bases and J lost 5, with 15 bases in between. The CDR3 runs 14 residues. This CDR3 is CASSRQRRGETQYF. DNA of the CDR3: TGTGCCAGCAGTCGCCAGAGGAGGGGCGAGACCCAGTACTTC.

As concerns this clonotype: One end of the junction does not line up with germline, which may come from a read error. This CDR3 reads CASRQGPTDTQYF. The DNA for the CDR3 is TGTGCTAGCAGGCAAGGACCTACAGATACGCAGTATTTT. The chain carries TRBV7-7 and TRBJ2-3; the D is unclear. The V gene's germline CDR1 is SSHAT and CDR2 FNYEAQ (reference sequence). CDR3 length equals 13 residues.

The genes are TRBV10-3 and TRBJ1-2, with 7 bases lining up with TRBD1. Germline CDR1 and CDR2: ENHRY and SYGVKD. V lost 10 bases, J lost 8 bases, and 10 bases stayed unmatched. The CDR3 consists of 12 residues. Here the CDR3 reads CASRPGQRGYTF. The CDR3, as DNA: TGTGCCAGCAGACCGGGACAGCGAGGCTACACCTTC.

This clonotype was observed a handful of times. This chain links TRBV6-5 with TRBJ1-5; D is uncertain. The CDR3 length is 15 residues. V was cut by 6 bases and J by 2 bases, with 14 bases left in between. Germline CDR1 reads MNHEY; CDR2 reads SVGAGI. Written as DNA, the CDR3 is TGTGCCAGCAGCCACGGGATCCTCGGCAATCAGCCCCAGCATTTT. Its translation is CASSHGILGNQPQHF.

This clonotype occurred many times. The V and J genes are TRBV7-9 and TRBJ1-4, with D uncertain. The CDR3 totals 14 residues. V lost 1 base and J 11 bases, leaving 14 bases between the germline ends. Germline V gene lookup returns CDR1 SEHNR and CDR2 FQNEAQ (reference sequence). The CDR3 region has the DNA TGTGCCAGCAGCTTAGTCCAGTCGCCGGAGAAACTGTTTTTT. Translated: CASSLVQSPEKLFF.

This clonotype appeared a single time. The CDR3 bases are TGTGCCACCAGCAGTGGGGACGGTAATCAGCCCCAGCATTTT. This gives the protein CATSSGDGNQPQHF. The rearrangement joins TRBV15 to TRBJ1-5; D is possibly TRBD1 (5 bases). This CDR3 contains 14 residues. Germline loops: CDR1 LNHNV, CDR2 YYDKDF (reference sequence). Trimming took 3 bases from V and 4 from J, leaving 10 bases between them.

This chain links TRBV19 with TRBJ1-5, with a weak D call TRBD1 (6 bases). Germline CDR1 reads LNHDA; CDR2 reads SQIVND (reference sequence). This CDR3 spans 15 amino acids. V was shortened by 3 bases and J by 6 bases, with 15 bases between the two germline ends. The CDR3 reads CASSMAPQGGQPQHF. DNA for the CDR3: TGTGCCAGTAGTATGGCCCCACAGGGAGGTCAGCCCCAGCATTTT.

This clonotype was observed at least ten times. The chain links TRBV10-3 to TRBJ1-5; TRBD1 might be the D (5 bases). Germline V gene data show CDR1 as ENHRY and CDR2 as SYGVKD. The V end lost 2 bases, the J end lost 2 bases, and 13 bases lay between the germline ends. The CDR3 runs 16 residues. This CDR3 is CAISEGRDVGNQPQHF. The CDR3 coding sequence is TGTGCCATCAGTGAGGGCAGGGATGTTGGCAATCAGCCCCAGCATTTT.

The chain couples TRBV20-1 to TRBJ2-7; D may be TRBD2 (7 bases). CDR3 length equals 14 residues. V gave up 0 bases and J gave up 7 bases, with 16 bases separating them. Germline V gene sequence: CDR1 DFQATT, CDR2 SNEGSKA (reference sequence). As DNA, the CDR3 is TGCAGTGCTAGAGAAGGAGGGGGGGCCCGAGAGCAGTACTTC. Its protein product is CSAREGGGAREQYF.

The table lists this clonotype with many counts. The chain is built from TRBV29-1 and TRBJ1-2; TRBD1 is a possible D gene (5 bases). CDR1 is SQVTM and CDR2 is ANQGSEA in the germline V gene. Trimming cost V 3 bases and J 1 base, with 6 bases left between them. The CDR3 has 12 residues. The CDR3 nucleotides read TGCAGCGTTGAGGGGGTTAACTATGGCTACACCTTC. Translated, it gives CSVEGVNYGYTF. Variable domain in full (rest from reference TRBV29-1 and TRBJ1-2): SAVISQKPSRDICQRGTSLTIQCQVDSQVTMMFWYRQQPGQSLTLIATANQGSEATYESGFVIDKFPISRPNLTFSTLTVSNMSPEDSSIYLCSVEGVNYGYTFGSGTRLTVV.

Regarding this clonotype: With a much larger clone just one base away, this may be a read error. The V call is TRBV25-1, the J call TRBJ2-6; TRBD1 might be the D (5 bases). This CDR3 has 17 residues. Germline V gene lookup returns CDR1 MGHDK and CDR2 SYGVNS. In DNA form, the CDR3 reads TGTGCCAGCAGCGTAGAATCACATGTCTCTGGGGCCAACGTCCTGATTTTC. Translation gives CASSVESHVSGANVLIF.

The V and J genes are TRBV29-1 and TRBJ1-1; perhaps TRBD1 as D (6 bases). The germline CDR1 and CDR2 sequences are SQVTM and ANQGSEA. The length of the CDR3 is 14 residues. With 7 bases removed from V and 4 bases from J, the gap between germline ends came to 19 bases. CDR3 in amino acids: CSAAITGRGTEAFF. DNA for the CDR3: TGCAGCGCAGCCATTACAGGGCGCGGCACTGAAGCTTTCTTT.

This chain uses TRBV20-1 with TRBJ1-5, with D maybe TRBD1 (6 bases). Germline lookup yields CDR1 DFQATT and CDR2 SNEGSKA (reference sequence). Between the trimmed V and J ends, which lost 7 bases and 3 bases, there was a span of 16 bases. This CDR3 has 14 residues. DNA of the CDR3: TGCAGTGGTAGCTACACAGGGCTCAATCAGCCCCAGCATTTT. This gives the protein CSGSYTGLNQPQHF.

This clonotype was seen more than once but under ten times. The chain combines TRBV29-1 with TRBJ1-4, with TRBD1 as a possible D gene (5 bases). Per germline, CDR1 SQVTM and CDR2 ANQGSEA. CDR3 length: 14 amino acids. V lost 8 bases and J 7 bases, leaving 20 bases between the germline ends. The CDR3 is CSSGGGDGGEKLFF. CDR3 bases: TGCAGCTCTGGGGGGGGAGATGGAGGTGAAAAACTGTTTTTT.

CDR3 nucleotide sequence: TGTGCCAGCTCACCGTCTTGGGACACCCAGTACTTC. Amino acid sequence: CASSPSWDTQYF. The chain carries TRBV25-1 and TRBJ2-5; either TRBD1 or TRBD2 may fit D (5 bases each). Germline V gives CDR1 MGHDK, CDR2 SYGVNS. The CDR3 covers 12 residues. Trimming pared 8 bases from V and 8 bases from J, leaving 15 bases between.

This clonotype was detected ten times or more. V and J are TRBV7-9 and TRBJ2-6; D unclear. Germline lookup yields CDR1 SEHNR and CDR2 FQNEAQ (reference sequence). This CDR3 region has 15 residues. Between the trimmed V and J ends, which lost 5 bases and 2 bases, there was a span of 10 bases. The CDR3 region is CASSLATPGANVLTF. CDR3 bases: TGTGCCAGCAGCCTCGCTACTCCTGGGGCCAACGTCCTGACTTTC.

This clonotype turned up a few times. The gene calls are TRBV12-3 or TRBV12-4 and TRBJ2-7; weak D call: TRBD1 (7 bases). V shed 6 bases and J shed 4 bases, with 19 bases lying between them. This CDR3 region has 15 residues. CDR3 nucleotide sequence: TGTGCCAGCAGCACTGCGGGGACAGTTAATTACGAGCAGTACTTC. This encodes CASSTAGTVNYEQYF.

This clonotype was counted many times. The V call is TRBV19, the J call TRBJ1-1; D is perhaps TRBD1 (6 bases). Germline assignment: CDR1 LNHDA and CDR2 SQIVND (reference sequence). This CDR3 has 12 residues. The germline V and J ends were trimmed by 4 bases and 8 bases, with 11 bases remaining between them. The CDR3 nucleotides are TGTGCCAGTAGTAAGGCCGGGACAGAAGCTTTCTTT. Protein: CASSKAGTEAFF.

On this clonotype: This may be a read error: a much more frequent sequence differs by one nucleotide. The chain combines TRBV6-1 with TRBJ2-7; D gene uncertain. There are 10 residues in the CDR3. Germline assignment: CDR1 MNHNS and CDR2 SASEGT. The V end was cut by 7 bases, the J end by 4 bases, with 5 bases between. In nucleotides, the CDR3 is TGTGCCAGCATGAAATACGAGCAGTACTTC. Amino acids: CASMKYEQYF.

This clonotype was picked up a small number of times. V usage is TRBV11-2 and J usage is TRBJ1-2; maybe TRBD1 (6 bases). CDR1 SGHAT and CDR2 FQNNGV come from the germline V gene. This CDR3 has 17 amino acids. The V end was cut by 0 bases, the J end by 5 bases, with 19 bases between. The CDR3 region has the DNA TGTGCCAGCAGCTTAGAAGGCAGGGGAGCTTCTCCGTATGGCTACACCTTC. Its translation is CASSLEGRGASPYGYTF. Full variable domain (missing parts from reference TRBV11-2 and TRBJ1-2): EAGVAQSPRYKIIEKRQSVAFWCNPISGHATLYWYQQILGQGPKLLIQFQNNGVVDDSQLPKDRFSAERLKGVDSTLKIQPAKLEDSAVYLCASSLEGRGASPYGYTFGSGTRLTVV.